Each of the 10 T cell receptor beta chains below was sequenced from the same sample in a study of vaccination effects on CD4 cells after COVID-19 (dated by TCRdb to 2022 to 2024). No antigen has been identified for these receptors. In the ViraFEST assay, PBMC were stimulated with viral peptide pools, and TCR sequencing was then used to find antigen-specific CD4+ T cell clonotypes based on their expansion. After about 9 days of culture, CD4+ T cells were isolated with the EasySep CD4+ T cell isolation kit. Participants received two doses of either the BNT162b2 or the mRNA-1273 mRNA SARS-CoV-2 vaccine. The method behind the library was the immunoSEQ multiplex PCR assay. TCRdb holds this immuneACCESS table with in-frame rearrangements only. Some clones are missing; in checked studies, unresolved V genes explain under half, and the rest has no known cause. The sample table shows fewer than 40,000 clones, and almost 85% are seen once. Roughly 2.1% of the sample is taken by the ten largest.

The source material was CD4+ T cells from PBMCs cultured with HCoV-NL63 spike peptides, sampled after COVID-19 vaccination. The sample's cell subset or site, from its label and the paper: HCoV-NL63 spike overlapping peptide pool stimulation. These receptors all stem from a human donor who received a COVID-19 vaccine. Some clones in this sample may be carry-over from other donors' samples.

The J gene is TRBJ2-3, the V gene TRBV3-1 (or the pseudogene TRBV3-2); 12 bases are shared with TRBD2. The CDR3 sequence is 15 residues long. After removal of 6 bases from V and 4 bases from J, the junction contained 5 bases not matched to a gene. Germline CDR1 and CDR2: LGHDT and YNNKEL (reference sequence). CDR3 DNA sequence: TGTGCCAGCAGTTCTAGCGGGGGGGCTTCAGATACGCAGTATTTT. It specifies CASSSSGGASDTQYF.

V usage is TRBV6-2 or TRBV6-3 and J usage is TRBJ2-5, with 9 nucleotides matching TRBD1. This CDR3 has 16 amino acids. J was trimmed by 4 bases and V by 2 bases; bases with no gene match: 8. CDR1 and CDR2 (germline): MNHEY, SVGEGT. CDR3 sequence (DNA): TGTGCCAGCAGTTACGGGGGGACAGGGAATGGAGAGACCCAGTACTTC. This encodes CASSYGGTGNGETQYF.

The chain couples TRBV13 to TRBJ2-2, with D possibly being TRBD1 (6 bases). CDR1 and CDR2 from the germline V gene are PRHDT and FYEKMQ (reference sequence). V was pared by 5 bases and J by 4 bases, with 20 bases between. The CDR3 length is 17 residues. CDR3 coding DNA: TGTGCCAGCAGCAAAAGGCCCAGGGGCCAACCCACCGGGGAGCTGTTTTTT. Translating it yields CASSKRPRGQPTGELFF.

The chain employs TRBV6-1 and TRBJ2-7; no clear D gene. The V gene's germline CDR1 is MNHNS and CDR2 SASEGT. V was clipped by 1 base and J by 7 bases, with 20 bases between them. The CDR3 loop spans 16 amino acids. The CDR3 loop reads CASSEVSYSTGREQYV. The CDR3 bases are TGTGCCAGCAGTGAAGTCTCCTACTCGACGGGTAGGGAGCAGTACGTC.

This sequence joins TRBV5-8 and TRBJ2-7; TRBD2 matches 9 bases. Germline V CDR1 and CDR2: SGHTS, YDEGEE. The CDR3 runs to 16 residues. Losses at the gene ends were 0 bases for V and 0 bases for J; bases not matched to a gene: 4. The CDR3 protein is CASSLGRRGGSYEQYV. In DNA form, the CDR3 reads TGTGCCAGCAGCTTGGGACGGCGGGGGGGCTCCTACGAGCAGTACGTC.

V is TRBV5-1 and J is TRBJ1-1; D gene uncertain. The V end was cut by 5 bases, the J end by 6 bases, with 23 bases between. CDR1 and CDR2 from the germline V gene are SGHRS and YFSETQ. The CDR3 is made up of 16 amino acids. Here the CDR3 reads CASRQNSGLPGAEAFF. The CDR3 region has the DNA TGCGCCAGCAGACAAAATTCCGGACTCCCCGGGGCTGAAGCTTTCTTT.

The J gene is TRBJ2-3, the V gene TRBV5-1; D is unclear. The CDR3 runs to 17 residues. Germline CDR1 is SGHRS and CDR2 is YFSETQ. V lost 0 bases and J lost 0, with 14 bases in between. CDR3 sequence (DNA): TGCGCCAGCAGCTTGGTTGTCAGGTCGGATAGCACAGATACGCAGTATTTT. This encodes CASSLVVRSDSTDTQYF.

This chain joins TRBV5-1 and TRBJ2-4; TRBD2 matches 7 bases. Trimming cost V 0 bases and J 0 bases; bases outside gene matches: 6. CDR1 and CDR2 from the germline V gene are SGHRS and YFSETQ. The CDR3 totals 17 residues. The CDR3 DNA reads as TGCGCCAGCAGCTTGGGGGAGGGTTATCTAGCCAAAAACATTCAGTACTTC. It codes for CASSLGEGYLAKNIQYF.

The chain carries TRBV18 and TRBJ2-5; D uncertain. Deletions cut 7 bases from V and 1 base from J, with 7 bases between. The V gene's germline CDR1 is KGHSH and CDR2 LQKENI. CDR3 length equals 12 residues. The CDR3 here is CASFEAQETQYF. CDR3 bases: TGTGCCAGCTTCGAGGCCCAAGAGACCCAGTACTTC.

The rearrangement links TRBV4-2 to TRBJ2-5; D gene ambiguous. The CDR3 consists of 14 residues. Germline V CDR1 and CDR2: LGHNA, YNFKEQ. Trimming removed 4 bases at V and 1 base at J, with 10 bases between. The CDR3 sequence is CASSRKASQETQYF. The DNA for the CDR3 is TGTGCCAGCAGCCGGAAGGCAAGCCAAGAGACCCAGTACTTC.